A selection of T cell receptor beta chains follows, all from one sample in a study of T cells after yellow fever vaccination. TCRdb reprocessed the 5' RACE reads via MiXCR and lists one record per CDR3 protein. The sample includes about 150,000 distinct CDR3 sequences, 5.5% to 7.5% of them seen just once. The sequencing used CD4+ T cells sorted from PBMCs, collected on the day of the first yellow fever vaccination. These receptors all come from a man aged 18-30 years who received the YFV17D yellow fever vaccine. The CDR3 runs from the conserved cysteine through the conserved F or W.

CDR3 protein: CASSLVLAGGPMETQYF
V gene: TRBV11-2
J gene: TRBJ2-5

CDR3 protein: CASSQDRDRGYNEQFF
V gene: TRBV4-2
J gene: TRBJ2-1

CDR3 protein: CASSLRAVWDTQYF
V gene: TRBV7-2
J gene: TRBJ2-3

CDR3 protein: CASSVQGGRYTF
V gene: TRBV19
J gene: TRBJ1-2

CDR3 protein: CASSWGLVERETQYF
V gene: TRBV5-1
J gene: TRBJ2-5

CDR3 protein: CASSQVAEKYGYTF
V gene: TRBV4-1
J gene: TRBJ1-2

CDR3 protein: CASSPDRGTRYSNQPQHF
V gene: TRBV7-8
J gene: TRBJ1-5

CDR3 protein: CASSREGFNEQFF
V gene: TRBV2
J gene: TRBJ2-1

CDR3 protein: CASSQDTYQETQYF
V gene: TRBV3-1
J gene: TRBJ2-5

CDR3 protein: CASSLGGVNTGELFF
V gene: TRBV7-3
J gene: TRBJ2-2

CDR3 protein: CASSSPRERDTDTQYF
V gene: TRBV5-4
J gene: TRBJ2-3

CDR3 protein: CASMRDSGRGYTF
V gene: TRBV2
J gene: TRBJ1-2

CDR3 protein: CASSPQVGRGDYNSPLHF
V gene: TRBV11-2
J gene: TRBJ1-6

CDR3 protein: CASSYPGGETQYF
V gene: TRBV2
J gene: TRBJ2-5

CDR3 protein: CASSLQGLKETQYF
V gene: TRBV5-1
J gene: TRBJ2-5

CDR3 protein: CASRDPGKNVSSF
V gene: TRBV5-1
J gene: TRBJ1-1

CDR3 protein: CASSSPLNTGELFF
V gene: TRBV9
J gene: TRBJ2-2

CDR3 protein: CASSAPSGGAYETQYF
V gene: TRBV12-3/TRBV12-4
J gene: TRBJ2-5

CDR3 protein: CASSLARTGGYTF
V gene: TRBV12-3/TRBV12-4
J gene: TRBJ1-2

CDR3 protein: CSARIRGLETQYF
V gene: TRBV20-1
J gene: TRBJ2-5

CDR3 protein: CASSAGPTTDTQYF
V gene: TRBV6-4
J gene: TRBJ2-3

CDR3 protein: CASSLGQDTDTQYF
V gene: TRBV5-1
J gene: TRBJ2-3

CDR3 protein: CASSVVTNTEAFF
V gene: TRBV9
J gene: TRBJ1-1

CDR3 protein: CAAKPPGGRVTGELFF
V gene: TRBV6-2/TRBV6-3
J gene: TRBJ2-2

CDR3 protein: CASSLGGAGGNEQFF
V gene: TRBV7-2
J gene: TRBJ2-1

CDR3 protein: CASSPQLAAPQETQYF
V gene: TRBV27
J gene: TRBJ2-5

CDR3 protein: CSVALGNADTQYF
V gene: TRBV29-1
J gene: TRBJ2-3